Below, 21 T cell receptor beta chains from the same sample are listed, as sequenced in a study of OX40 agonist ivuxolimab in advanced cancers. Repertoires were generated with immunoSEQ multiplex PCR, while TCRdb's copy carries only in-frame clones and drops some. Among 43,000 or so clones listed, approximately 88% were seen once. The sample consisted of CD4+ or CD8+ T cells sorted from blood, taken in a trial of the OX40 agonist ivuxolimab. Every receptor here comes from an adult with an advanced solid tumor such as melanoma, head and neck, liver or kidney cancer.

The CDR3 sequence is CSVALRASGAYEQYF. As DNA, the CDR3 is TGCAGCGTTGCTTTAAGGGCTAGCGGGGCCTACGAGCAGTACTTC. The chain links TRBV29-1 to TRBJ2-7; TRBD2 agrees at 9 bases. The CDR3 contains 15 residues. After removal of 4 bases from V and 2 bases from J, the junction contained 9 bases not matched to a gene. Germline V lookup: CDR1 SQVTM, CDR2 ANQGSEA.

The chain employs TRBV19 and TRBJ2-3; 10 bases match TRBD2. The CDR3 runs 17 residues. V shed 9 bases, J shed 6 bases, and the junction held 18 bases outside the gene matches. Germline V CDR1 and CDR2: LNHDA, SQIVND (reference sequence). As DNA, the CDR3 is TGTGCCAGCATCGCAACATTCAGCGGGAGGGCCCCCGATACGCAGTATTTT. It codes for CASIATFSGRAPDTQYF.

The chain combines TRBV6-1 with TRBJ1-6, with a tentative D call TRBD1 (5 bases). The V gene lost 3 bases and the J gene lost 5 bases, with 5 bases spanning the gap. The CDR3 length is 13 residues. In germline, CDR1 is MNHNS, CDR2 SASEGT. The CDR3 spells CASSDRDNSPLHF. In DNA form, the CDR3 reads TGTGCCAGCAGTGACAGGGATAATTCACCCCTCCACTTT.

This clone was counted a few times. The chain combines TRBV7-2 with TRBJ2-7; D is possibly TRBD2 (6 bases). Per germline, CDR1 SGHTA and CDR2 FQGNSA. V lost 5 bases, J lost 6 bases, and 14 bases lay in between. CDR3 length equals 13 residues. DNA for the CDR3: TGTGCCAGCAGCCATTTCCGGGACTCCGAGCAGTACTTC. This encodes CASSHFRDSEQYF.

The chain has TRBV19 and TRBJ2-7, with TRBD2 identical over 10 bases. The ends lost 4 bases at V and 2 bases at J; junction bases unmatched: 11. The CDR3 sequence is 17 residues long. CDR1 and CDR2 from the germline V gene are LNHDA and SQIVND (reference sequence). The DNA of the CDR3 is TGTGCCAGTAGTAAGAGCGGGAGGGCCCGAATCGCCTACGAGCAGTACTTC. The encoded protein is CASSKSGRARIAYEQYF.

V usage is TRBV5-1 and J usage is TRBJ2-7; 15 positions match TRBD2. The length of the CDR3 is 16 residues. CDR1 is SGHRS and CDR2 is YFSETQ in the germline V gene. With V trimmed by 4 bases and J by 6 bases, 8 bases remained unmatched. CDR3 DNA sequence: TGCGCCAGCAGCCCTGGAGGGACTAGCGGGAGGCTCGAGCAGTACTTC. Translating it yields CASSPGGTSGRLEQYF.

The J gene is TRBJ2-5, the V gene TRBV5-1; D perhaps matches TRBD2 (6 bases). CDR3 length: 11 amino acids. Germline V gene data show CDR1 as SGHRS and CDR2 as YFSETQ. Trimming shortened V by 4 bases and J by 7 bases, and 8 bases separated the two germline ends. The CDR3 sequence is CASSTEGTQYF. CDR3 nucleotide sequence: TGCGCCAGCAGCACGGAGGGGACCCAGTACTTC.

The chain joins TRBV7-3 to TRBJ2-7; D is uncertain. Germline V lookup: CDR1 SGHTA, CDR2 FQGTGA. V lost 3 bases and J 1 base, leaving 7 bases between the germline ends. The CDR3 consists of 13 residues. The CDR3, as DNA: TGTGCCAGCAGCTTGGACCCTTCCTACGAGCAGTACTTC. It codes for CASSLDPSYEQYF.

Worth noting for this clone: Other nucleotide sequences in the sample specify the same CDR3. This chain links TRBV2 with TRBJ2-6, with TRBD1 as a possible D gene (6 bases). CDR1 and CDR2 from the germline V gene are SNHLY and FYNNEI. Trimming cost V 8 bases and J 0 bases, with 8 bases left between them. This CDR3 contains 14 residues. The CDR3 is CASRTVSGANVLTF. CDR3 in DNA: TGTGCCAGCCGGACAGTCTCTGGGGCCAACGTCCTGACTTTC.

The rearrangement joins TRBV20-1 to TRBJ2-2; D unclear. The CDR3 sequence is 11 residues long. Deletions cut 4 bases from V and 7 bases from J, with 7 bases between. Germline lookup yields CDR1 DFQATT and CDR2 SNEGSKA (reference sequence). The CDR3 here is CSATPHGELFF. The CDR3, as DNA: TGCAGTGCTACCCCCCACGGGGAGCTGTTTTTT.

The rearrangement joins TRBV6-6 to TRBJ2-1, with 7 bases identical to TRBD2. In germline, CDR1 is MNHNY, CDR2 SVGAGI (reference sequence). The CDR3 totals 12 residues. This CDR3 reads CAAGPGVNEQFF. CDR3 bases: TGTGCAGCGGGACCGGGAGTAAATGAGCAGTTCTTC.

V gene TRBV28 combines with J gene TRBJ2-7, with D possibly matching TRBD1 (6 bases). This CDR3 has 15 amino acids. V shed 6 bases and J shed 3 bases, with 18 bases lying between them. Looked up from germline, CDR1 is MDHEN and CDR2 is SYDVKM. DNA of the CDR3: TGTGCCAGCAGACCCCTGGACAGACTCCTCTACGAGCAGTACTTC. The encoded protein is CASRPLDRLLYEQYF.

V and J are TRBV27 and TRBJ2-1, with 7 bases that match TRBD1. The CDR3 is 14 amino acids. The ends lost 5 bases at V and 4 bases at J; junction bases unmatched: 5. Germline lookup yields CDR1 MNHEY and CDR2 SMNVEV (reference sequence). The CDR3, as DNA: TGTGCCAGCAGTCCCGACAGGGCTTACAATGAGCAGTTCTTC. Translating it yields CASSPDRAYNEQFF.

The CDR3 nucleotides are TGCGCCAGCAGCTTACAGGGGTCCGAGACCCAGTACTTC. Translation: CASSLQGSETQYF. The chain combines TRBV5-1 with TRBJ2-5; TRBD1 matches at 7 bases. V lost 2 bases to trimming and J lost 5 bases; unmatched junction nucleotides: 3. Germline V CDR1 and CDR2: SGHRS, YFSETQ. This CDR3 has 13 amino acids.

The CDR3 DNA is TGTGCCAGCAGCTTAGTGACGGCCTATGGCTACACCTTC. Its protein product is CASSLVTAYGYTF. The rearrangement joins TRBV7-9 to TRBJ1-2; no clear D. The V end was cut by 1 base, the J end by 4 bases, with 7 bases between. The germline V gene encodes CDR1 SEHNR and CDR2 FQNEAQ (reference sequence). CDR3 length: 13 amino acids.

Concerning this clone: At one end the junction does not follow the germline gene, possibly because of a read error. The CDR3, as DNA: TGTGCCAGCAGCCTAGGGGGACAGGTCTCTGGAAACACCATATATTTT. It codes for CASSLGGQVSGNTIYF. The chain carries TRBV13 and TRBJ1-3; TRBD1 aligns across 8 bases. The length of the CDR3 is 16 residues. Per germline, CDR1 PRHDT and CDR2 FYEKMQ (reference sequence).

The rearrangement uses TRBV5-1 and TRBJ2-7; D is perhaps TRBD2 (7 bases). Per the germline V gene, CDR1 is SGHRS and CDR2 is YFSETQ. Trimming removed 6 bases at V and 2 bases at J, with 15 bases between. The CDR3 spans 14 residues. Here the CDR3 reads CASTPLGGPYEQYF. The CDR3 bases are TGCGCCAGCACCCCTTTGGGGGGGCCCTACGAGCAGTACTTC.

This clone appeared a few times. V gene TRBV10-1 combines with J gene TRBJ2-7, with 8 bases lining up with TRBD2. The CDR3 extends over 16 amino acids. The ends lost 7 bases at V and 6 bases at J; junction bases unmatched: 17. Germline V gene data show CDR1 as WNHNN and CDR2 as SYGVQD (reference sequence). The CDR3 DNA sequence: TGCGCCAGCACTCCGGGGGGGGCAGGGGAGAAATTCGAGCAGTACTTC. It codes for CASTPGGAGEKFEQYF.

The chain links TRBV10-3 to TRBJ2-1; D gene uncertain. The CDR3 is 15 amino acids. Trimming cost V 3 bases and J 0 bases, with 9 bases left between them. Germline lookup yields CDR1 ENHRY and CDR2 SYGVKD. The CDR3 DNA is TGTGCCATCAGTGACCCTGGCGACTCCTACAATGAGCAGTTCTTC. Translation gives CAISDPGDSYNEQFF.

The gene calls are TRBV5-4 and TRBJ1-2; 9 nucleotides match TRBD1. The CDR3 runs 15 residues. V dropped 2 bases and J dropped 12; count of bases not matched to a gene: 14. Germline V gene lookup returns CDR1 SGHNT and CDR2 YYREEE (reference sequence). The chain's CDR3 is CASSFLGQGPPSNTF. The CDR3 DNA sequence: TGTGCCAGCAGCTTCTTAGGACAGGGGCCCCCTAGTAACACCTTC.

This chain connects TRBV5-8 to TRBJ2-1; 13 bases match TRBD2. The V and J ends lost 5 bases and 9 bases, in that order; junction bases with no gene match: 11. Germline-derived CDR1 and CDR2 are SGHTS and YDEGEE. There are 16 residues in the CDR3. The CDR3 DNA reads as TGTGCCAGCAGTATTCGAGGACTAGCGGGAGTCGGTGAGCAGTTCTTC. As protein: CASSIRGLAGVGEQFF.